This T cell receptor beta chain was recovered during a study of cytomegalovirus exposure and HLA in healthy donors listed by TCRdb under 2017. Describing the broader study: An earlier analysis of some 550 of the donors reported approximately 300 Gb of sequence data and around 110 million unique TCR beta sequences from approximately 180 million T cells. In an earlier analysis of roughly 580 of the donors, high-throughput TCR beta sequencing was used to judge whether each TCR beta V gene segment behaved as functional or pseudogenic. An early release that covered about 600 HLA-typed donors contained approximately 300 gigabases of sequencing data and about 84 million unique TCR sequences. The later analysis used no new phenotypic data to find candidate immune exposures, relying instead on TCR beta sequences and their occurrence across donors. Along with the approximately 650-subject first cohort, a separate validation cohort of roughly 110 different subjects was used. The study aimed to test whether signatures of past pathogen exposure could be identified by cataloging public T cell receptors. Among about 400 genotyped donors of the cohort, an average of approximately 220,000 unique TCR beta nucleotide sequences was sequenced per donor, of which roughly 18% were non-productive. HLA typing included class I and class II loci at four-digit resolution. The study profiled the T cell repertoires of 666 subjects by immunosequencing and related them to cytomegalovirus serostatus. About five DR-DQ haplotypes were treated as single units for association and clustering because of strong linkage in the cohort. To study patterns of TCR occurrence, a later analysis re-analyzed previously published TCR beta repertoires from around 660 donors and added high-resolution HLA genotyping. The study combined high-throughput TCR immunosequencing, statistical association of individual TCRs with disease status, and machine learning to predict cytomegalovirus infection status. A later genetic analysis took genome-wide SNP genotypes for about three fifths of the 666 donors and used that subset as a discovery cohort. Donor age, sex, ethnicity and CMV serostatus were compiled alongside the repertoire data. All discovery cohort repertoires had been generated using a single sequencing platform. Typing coverage differed by locus: A, B, C, DRB1 and DQB1 were typed in roughly 620-630 donors, DQA1 in 500 to 550, DPA1 in around 610, and DPB1 in just under 490. Among the 398 genotyped donors, roughly 80% belonged to the genetic ancestry cluster associated with self-reported Caucasian donors. On the study overall, not on this receptor specifically: In both the original and validation cohorts, the classifier was reported to diagnose cytomegalovirus status with high specificity and sensitivity. An association between a missense DCLRE1C variant and V-gene and J-gene trimming of TCR beta chains was found in a later genetic analysis and replicated in an independent cohort. In the study, 150 to 200 TCR beta chains were listed as associated with cytomegalovirus. Immune exposure information for the cohort was limited to CMV serostatus. In a later analysis, HLA-associated TCR beta chains were found to be more clonally expanded and to have lower generation probabilities than equally common non-associated chains. In a later analysis, the rate of TCR association differed among HLA loci, with DRB1 alleles having the most associated TCRs and HLA-C alleles having the fewest. HLA typing was unavailable for some donors at each locus, so association tests used only the typed subset. In an earlier analysis of about 550 of the donors, most TCR beta V segments were observed in productive rearrangements about 87% or about 30% of the time, broadly matching IMGT annotations. Most TCR sequences were seen in very few donors, while some public TCRs were found in many individuals. Only TCR beta chains were sequenced in this cohort, and the absence of alpha or paired-chain data limited detectable features. A later analysis associated 16,951 TCR beta sequences with specific HLA alleles at a false discovery rate of 0.05. Linkage disequilibrium might explain the correlated functional status among segregating V segments, but an unknown experimental factor could not be ruled out. Assigning TCR associations to individual alleles was difficult when HLA alleles, especially DR and DQ, strongly co-occurred. A later genetic analysis reported fewer N-insertions in productive TCRs among donors in an Asian-associated ancestry cluster than the roughly 700-donor mean. In a later analysis, several top co-occurrence clusters were reported to appear linked to parvovirus B19, influenza, CMV and Epstein-Barr virus. In vitro tests confirmed that a few of the cytomegalovirus-associated TCR beta chains recognize cytomegalovirus antigens. A group of highly shared sequence variants was considered likely to be a technical artifact of the sequencing pipeline. Sequencing depth was assumed to be roughly uniform across donors in the presence/absence analyses, though that assumption may not hold. According to the authors, the approach could potentially be generalized to other disease states and immunological phenotypes. The earlier analysis of around 600 of the donors excluded over 15 rarely observed V segments, including chromosome 9 orphons, because counts were too low. A further reported finding was that TCR beta sequences accurately predicted the HLA-A and HLA-B alleles for most subjects in the first cohort. In a later analysis, most CMV-associated TCR beta chains were found to appear HLA-restricted, with HLA associations seemingly driven largely by CMV exposure.

On this clone itself: This receptor's antigen is unknown. No base quality values were provided; no much bigger clone lies one nucleotide off.

Receptor amplification or capture employed the immunoSEQ multiplex PCR assay. A mixture of 60 forward primers for TCR Vbeta segments and 13 reverse primers for TCR Jbeta segments was used in the multiplex PCR. The CDR3 region of rearranged TCR beta genes was amplified from genomic DNA with a multiplex PCR assay. The Illumina HiSeq System was used to sequence the amplified TCR beta libraries as 87-base-pair reads. Per the original workflow: A later analysis counted approximately 76 million unique TCR beta chains across the 550 to 750 repertoires, and roughly 11 million of these chains were shared by at least two donors. Raw reads were error-corrected and collapsed into unique sequences with a nearest-neighbor algorithm that merged closely related sequences to remove PCR and sequencing errors. V, D and J gene segments were assigned by aligning CDR3 sequences to IMGT reference sequences. Each retained sequence needed at least a six-nucleotide match to both a V gene segment and a J gene segment. A rearrangement counted as productive if the CDR3 had no stop codons and remained in frame with V and J, and every other rearrangement counted as non-productive. Following IMGT convention, CDR3 was defined as the stretch from the second conserved V-encoded cysteine to the conserved J-encoded phenylalanine. In an earlier analysis of approximately 590 of the donors, sequences lacking an unambiguous match to a single V gene segment were excluded. In an earlier analysis of almost 600 of the donors, a V segment was called functional when productive rearrangements were above 56.7%, and segregating when the standard deviation between donors exceeded 5%. A statistical classification framework was built to diagnose cytomegalovirus status from the catalog of TCR beta chain sequences. V and J gene assignment, in a later analysis, came from comparing TCR nucleotide sequences with IMGT/GENE-DB human TR gene sequences. In a later analysis, CDR3 sequences and most-parsimonious VDJ recombination scenarios were assigned using the TCRdist pipeline. In a later analysis, each TCR beta chain was defined by its CDR3 amino acid sequence together with its V-gene family, and reads lacking a unique V-gene family were excluded. In a later analysis, fewer than 600 highly shared, low-generation-probability nucleotide sequences were removed to address suspected cross-contamination and a sequencing artifact. A later analysis calculated a clonal expansion index for each public chain from normalized within-repertoire ranks of inferred template counts. In a later analysis, generation probabilities were computed with a VDJ recombination model fitted to out-of-frame rearrangements, and the resulting probabilities were checked against IGoR. In a later analysis, TCR-TCR, TCR-HLA and TCR-CMV co-occurrence was scored with hypergeometric tests, and a repertoire-size bias correction was applied to TCR pairs. In a later analysis, false discovery rates were estimated by permuting HLA or CMV assignments 20 times. In a later analysis, co-occurring TCRs were grouped with DBSCAN, and TCRdist sequence similarity was added when clustering was performed within HLA-allele-positive subsets. Co-occurrence clustering excluded repertoires with fewer than 30,000 or more than 120,000 public chains, plus five with anomalous nucleotide sharing. Here the immuneACCESS table is served through TCRdb, limited to in-frame sequences with V and J called. Missing clones are a known gap in these copies; in checked studies unresolved V genes cover under half, and the rest lacks a known reason. That table is the source of V, J and clone size, and D and trimming were worked out from the DNA. This sample lists 100,000 or so clones; approximately 85% were detected once. The top ten constitute over 5% of the sample.

The cohort was made up of several hundred healthy bone marrow donors. Cohort members were all nominally healthy when sampled, although unrecorded immune exposures were likely present. The donor tested CMV seropositive and was one of the 289 seropositive cohort members. Each donor provided a peripheral blood sample, and peripheral blood mononuclear cells were used for TCR beta sequencing. Genomic DNA was extracted from the blood cell samples with the Qiagen DNeasy Blood Extraction Kit. The sequencing sample was made of PBMCs. This clonotype originated in a man aged 35-49 years in good health and CMV-seropositive.

The DNA sequence is given as TGTGCCATCAGGGAAACCGGCTCCGGAGGGTCCGAGCAGTACTTC. Translated, this is CAIRETGSGGSEQYF. This chain is built from TRBV10-3 and TRBJ2-7; D gene: possibly TRBD2, on 6 matching bases. Cut back by 6 bases and 6 bases, the V and J ends lie 21 bases apart. The CDR3 covers 15 residues, taking in both the cysteine and the phenylalanine. The kept DNA is CDR3 alone, 45 bases in frame from the first base. The germline V gene sets CDR1 to ENHRY and CDR2 to SYGVKD.